This T cell receptor (beta chain) appears in the sequencing data of a study of regulatory T cells in long-lasting Graves disease. The CDR3 is 14 residues long. Germline trimming cut 3 bases from V and 5 bases from J; bases unmatched to any gene: 6. The time point: newly diagnosed GD, antithyroid drugs for less than 3 months. PBMCs were the source of the RNA used for TCR sequencing. Criteria from the American Thyroid Association guidelines were applied to diagnose Graves' disease. This clonotype was counted at least ten times. Sequencing libraries for TCR beta were prepared with iRepertoire HTBI primers and Arm-PCR of CDR3 regions. MiXCR, run by TCRdb on the multiplex PCR reads, gives a single entry per CDR3 protein. The sample lists roughly 350,000 distinct CDR3 sequences; 15% to 20% were seen once. This sample also belongs to another study, concerning T cells in Graves' hyperthyroidism and ophthalmopathy. As that report states: Uncontrolled infection, other autoimmune disease, pregnancy or lactation led to exclusion.

The specimen comprised peripheral blood mononuclear cells (PBMCs), sampled at new diagnosis, from a patient treated with antithyroid drugs. This TCR was sampled from a woman aged 18-30 years with Graves disease. This chain uses TRBV12-3 or TRBV12-4 with TRBJ1-1; 7 bases are shared with TRBD1. The CDR3 sequence is CASSFAGQTTEAFF. CDR3 nucleotides: TGTGCCAGCAGTTTCGCGGGACAGACAACTGAAGCTTTCTTT.